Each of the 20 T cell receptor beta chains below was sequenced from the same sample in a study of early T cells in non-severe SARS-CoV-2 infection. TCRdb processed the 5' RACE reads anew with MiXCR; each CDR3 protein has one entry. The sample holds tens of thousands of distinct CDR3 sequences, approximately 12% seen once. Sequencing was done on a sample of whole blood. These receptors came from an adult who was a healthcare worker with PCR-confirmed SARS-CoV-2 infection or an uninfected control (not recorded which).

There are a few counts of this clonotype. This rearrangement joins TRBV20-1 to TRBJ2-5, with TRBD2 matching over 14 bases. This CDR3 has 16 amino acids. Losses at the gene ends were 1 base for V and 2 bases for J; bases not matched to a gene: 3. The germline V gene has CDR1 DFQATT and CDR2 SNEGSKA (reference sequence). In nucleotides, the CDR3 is TGCAGTGCTAGAGCCGGGACTAGCGGGGGACAAGAGACCCAGTACTTC. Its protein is CSARAGTSGGQETQYF.

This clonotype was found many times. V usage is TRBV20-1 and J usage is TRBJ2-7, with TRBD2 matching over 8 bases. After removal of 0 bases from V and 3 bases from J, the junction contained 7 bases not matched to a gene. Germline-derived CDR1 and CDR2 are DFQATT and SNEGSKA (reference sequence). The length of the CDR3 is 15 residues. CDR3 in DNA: TGCAGTGCTAGAGATCAAGGCCTAGCGGGCTACGAGCAGTACTTC. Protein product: CSARDQGLAGYEQYF.

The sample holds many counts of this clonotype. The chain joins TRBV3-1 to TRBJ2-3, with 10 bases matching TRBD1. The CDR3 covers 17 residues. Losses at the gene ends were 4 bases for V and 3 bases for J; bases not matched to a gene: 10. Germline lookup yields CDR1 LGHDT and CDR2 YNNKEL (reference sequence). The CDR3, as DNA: TGTGCCAGCAGCCGCCACGACAGGGGGCGATCAACAGATACGCAGTATTTT. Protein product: CASSRHDRGRSTDTQYF.

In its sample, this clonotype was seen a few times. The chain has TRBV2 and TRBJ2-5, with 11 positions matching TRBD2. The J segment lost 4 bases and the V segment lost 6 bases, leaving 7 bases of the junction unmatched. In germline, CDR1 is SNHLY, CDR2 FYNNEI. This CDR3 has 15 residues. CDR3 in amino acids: CASRARLAGRETQYF. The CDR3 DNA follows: TGTGCCAGCAGGGCCCGACTAGCGGGACGAGAGACCCAGTACTTC.

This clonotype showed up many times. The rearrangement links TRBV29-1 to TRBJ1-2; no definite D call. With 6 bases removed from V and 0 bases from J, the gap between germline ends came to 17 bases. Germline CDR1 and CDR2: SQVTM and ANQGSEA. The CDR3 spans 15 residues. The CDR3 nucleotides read TGCAGCGTCGGAAAGGACGGAGGAACTAACTATGGCTACACCTTC. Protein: CSVGKDGGTNYGYTF.

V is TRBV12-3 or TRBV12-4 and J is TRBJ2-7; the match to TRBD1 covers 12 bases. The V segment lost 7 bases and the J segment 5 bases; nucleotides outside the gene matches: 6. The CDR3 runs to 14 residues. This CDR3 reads CASKPGQGAHEQYF. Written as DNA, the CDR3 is TGTGCCAGCAAACCGGGACAGGGGGCCCACGAGCAGTACTTC.

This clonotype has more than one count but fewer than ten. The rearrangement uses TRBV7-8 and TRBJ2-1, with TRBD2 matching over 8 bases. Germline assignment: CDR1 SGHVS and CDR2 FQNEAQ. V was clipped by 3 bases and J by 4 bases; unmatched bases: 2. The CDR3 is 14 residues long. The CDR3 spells CASSFGGGYNEQFF. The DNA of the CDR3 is TGTGCCAGCAGCTTTGGCGGGGGGTACAATGAGCAGTTCTTC.

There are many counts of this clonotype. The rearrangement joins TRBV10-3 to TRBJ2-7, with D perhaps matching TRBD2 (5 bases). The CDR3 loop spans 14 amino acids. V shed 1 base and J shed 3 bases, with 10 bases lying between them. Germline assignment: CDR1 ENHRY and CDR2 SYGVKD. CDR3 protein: CAISEFPGNYEQYF. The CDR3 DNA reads TGTGCCATCAGTGAGTTCCCGGGGAACTACGAGCAGTACTTC.

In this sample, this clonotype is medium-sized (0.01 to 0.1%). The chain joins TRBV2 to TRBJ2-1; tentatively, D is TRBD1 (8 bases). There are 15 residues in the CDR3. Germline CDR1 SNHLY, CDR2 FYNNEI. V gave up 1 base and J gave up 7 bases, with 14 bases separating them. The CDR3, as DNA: TGTGCCAGCAGTGAAGTACAGGGGGGGAATAATGAGCAGTTCTTC. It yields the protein CASSEVQGGNNEQFF.

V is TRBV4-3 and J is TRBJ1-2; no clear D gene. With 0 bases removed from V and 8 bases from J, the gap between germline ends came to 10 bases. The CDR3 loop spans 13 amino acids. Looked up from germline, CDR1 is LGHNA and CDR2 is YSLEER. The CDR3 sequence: CASSQDRAFGYTF. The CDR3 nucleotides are TGCGCCAGCAGCCAAGATCGGGCGTTCGGCTACACCTTC.

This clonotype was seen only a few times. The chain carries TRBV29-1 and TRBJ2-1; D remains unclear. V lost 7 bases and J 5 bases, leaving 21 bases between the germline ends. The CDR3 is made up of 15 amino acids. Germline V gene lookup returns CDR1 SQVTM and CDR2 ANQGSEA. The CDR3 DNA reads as TGCAGCGGGCGGACCCAGGTAAAGACTCACAATGAGCAGTTCTTC. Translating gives CSGRTQVKTHNEQFF.

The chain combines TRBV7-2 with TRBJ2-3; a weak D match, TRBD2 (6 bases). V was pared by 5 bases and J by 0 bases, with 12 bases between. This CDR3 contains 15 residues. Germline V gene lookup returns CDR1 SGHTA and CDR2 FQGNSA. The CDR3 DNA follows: TGTGCCAGCAGCCCGGACTACCTAAGCACAGATACGCAGTATTTT. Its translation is CASSPDYLSTDTQYF.

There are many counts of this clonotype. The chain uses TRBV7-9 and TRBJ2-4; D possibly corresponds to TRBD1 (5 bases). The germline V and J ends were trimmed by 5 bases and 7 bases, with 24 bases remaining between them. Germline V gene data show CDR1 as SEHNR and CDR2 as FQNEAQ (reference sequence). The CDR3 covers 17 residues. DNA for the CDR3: TGTGCCAGCAGCGCGGACACCGACCCGTCAAGATTTAACATTCAGTACTTC. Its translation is CASSADTDPSRFNIQYF.

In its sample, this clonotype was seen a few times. CDR3 sequence reads: CASAREGRGGTETQYF. The CDR3 bases are TGTGCCAGTGCGCGCGAGGGGCGGGGCGGAACCGAGACCCAGTACTTC. The rearrangement uses TRBV7-2 and TRBJ2-5, with D maybe TRBD2 (6 bases). Germline CDR1 SGHTA, CDR2 FQGNSA. This CDR3 spans 16 amino acids. Trimming left V 9 bases short and J 5 bases short, with 25 bases between.

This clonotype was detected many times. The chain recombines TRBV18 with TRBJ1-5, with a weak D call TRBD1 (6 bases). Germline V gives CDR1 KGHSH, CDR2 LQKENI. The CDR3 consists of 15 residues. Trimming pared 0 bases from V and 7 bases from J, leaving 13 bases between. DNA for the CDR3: TGTGCCAGCTCACCACCGTTACAGGGTCCCCAGCCCCAGCATTTT. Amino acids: CASSPPLQGPQPQHF.

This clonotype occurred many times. The CDR3, as DNA: TGTGCCAGCAGCACTTGGGGTACGCAGTATTTT. Protein sequence: CASSTWGTQYF. The chain employs TRBV7-8 and TRBJ2-3; D gene unclear. Trimming pared 5 bases from V and 8 bases from J, leaving 8 bases between. Germline V CDR1 and CDR2: SGHVS, FQNEAQ. This CDR3 contains 11 residues.

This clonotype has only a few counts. CDR3 region: CASSPPLRPTGGTEAFF. DNA of the CDR3: TGTGCCAGCTCACCACCGTTGAGACCAACAGGGGGAACTGAAGCTTTCTTT. This chain joins TRBV18 and TRBJ1-1; TRBD1 agrees at 8 bases. Trimming removed 0 bases from V and 5 bases from J; junction bases left unmatched: 11. The CDR3 consists of 17 residues. Germline V gene sequence: CDR1 KGHSH, CDR2 LQKENI.

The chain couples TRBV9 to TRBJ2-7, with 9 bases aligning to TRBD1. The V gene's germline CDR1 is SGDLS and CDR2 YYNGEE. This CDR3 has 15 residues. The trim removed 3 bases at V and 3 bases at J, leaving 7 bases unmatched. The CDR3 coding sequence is TGTGCCAGCAGCGCTTACCCGGGACAGGGCTACGAGCAGTACTTC. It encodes CASSAYPGQGYEQYF. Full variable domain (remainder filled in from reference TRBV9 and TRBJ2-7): DSGVTQTPKHLITATGQRVTLRCSPRSGDLSVYWYQQSLDQGLQFLIQYYNGEERAKGNILERFSAQQFPDLHSELNLSSLELGDSALYFCASSAYPGQGYEQYFGPGTRLTVT.

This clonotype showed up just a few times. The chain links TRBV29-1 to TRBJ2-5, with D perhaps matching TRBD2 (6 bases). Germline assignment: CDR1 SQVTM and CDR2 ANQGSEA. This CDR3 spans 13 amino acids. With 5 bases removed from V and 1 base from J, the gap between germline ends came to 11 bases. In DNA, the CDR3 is TGCAGCGTTTACCGGGACTCCCAAGAGACCCAGTACTTC. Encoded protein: CSVYRDSQETQYF. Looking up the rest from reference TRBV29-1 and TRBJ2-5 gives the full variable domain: SAVISQKPSRDICQRGTSLTIQCQVDSQVTMMFWYRQQPGQSLTLIATANQGSEATYESGFVIDKFPISRPNLTFSTLTVSNMSPEDSSIYLCSVYRDSQETQYFGPGTRLLVL.

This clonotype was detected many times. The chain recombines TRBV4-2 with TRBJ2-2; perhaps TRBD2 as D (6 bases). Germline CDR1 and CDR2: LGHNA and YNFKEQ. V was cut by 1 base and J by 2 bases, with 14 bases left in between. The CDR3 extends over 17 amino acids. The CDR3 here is CASSQVGGGLNTGELFF. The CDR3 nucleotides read TGTGCCAGCAGCCAAGTTGGGGGTGGACTAAACACCGGGGAGCTGTTTTTT.